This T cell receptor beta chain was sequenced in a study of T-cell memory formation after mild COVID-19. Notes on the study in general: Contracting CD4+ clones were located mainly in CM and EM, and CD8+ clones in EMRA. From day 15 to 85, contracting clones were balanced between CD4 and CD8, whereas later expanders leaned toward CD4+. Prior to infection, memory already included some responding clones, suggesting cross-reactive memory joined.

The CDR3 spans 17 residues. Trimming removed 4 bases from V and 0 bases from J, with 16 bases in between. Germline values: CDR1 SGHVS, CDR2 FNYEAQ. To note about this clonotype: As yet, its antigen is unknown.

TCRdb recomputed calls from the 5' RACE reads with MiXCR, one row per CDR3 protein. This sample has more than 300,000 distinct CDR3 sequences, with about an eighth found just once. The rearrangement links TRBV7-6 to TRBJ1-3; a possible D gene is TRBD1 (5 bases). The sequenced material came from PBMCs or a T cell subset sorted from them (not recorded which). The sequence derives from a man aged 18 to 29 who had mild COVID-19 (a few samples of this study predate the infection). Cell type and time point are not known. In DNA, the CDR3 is TGTGCCAGCAGCTCGATAACAGGAATCATCTCTGGAAACACCATATATTTT. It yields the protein CASSSITGIISGNTIYF.